A selection of T cell receptor beta chains follows, all from one sample in a study of blood T cell repertoires in COVID-19. Data came from immunoSEQ multiplex PCR; TCRdb stores just in-frame clones and leaves some out. The data show about 210,000 clones, with around 90% seen just once and 3% to 3.5% held by the top ten. The sequenced sample consisted of peripheral blood. These receptor sequences come from a man in his sixties with acute or convalescent COVID-19. The CDR3 runs from the conserved cysteine through the conserved F or W. A D gene is named only where the DNA matches it firmly. Rows may omit the clone size; those that give it use once, few, many or a size class.

length: 15
V: TRBV6-5
D: TRBD1
J: TRBJ2-7
size: NA
CDR3: CASSLNRGLVYEQYF
DNA: TGTGCCAGCAGTTTGAACAGGGGATTAGTCTACGAGCAGTACTTC

length: 17
V: TRBV9
D: TRBD2
J: TRBJ2-1
size: NA
CDR3: CASSVATAGGPLNEQFF
DNA: TGTGCCAGCAGCGTAGCTACGGCGGGGGGTCCCCTCAATGAGCAGTTCTTC

length: 12
V: TRBV24-1
D: NA
J: TRBJ1-1
size: NA
CDR3: CATSAGGGSAFF
DNA: TGTGCCACCAGTGCCGGCGGGGGTTCGGCTTTCTTT

length: 14
V: TRBV5-1
D: NA
J: TRBJ2-7
size: NA
CDR3: CASVGTPRQYEQYF
DNA: TGCGCCAGCGTCGGGACACCCAGACAGTACGAGCAGTACTTC

length: 13
V: TRBV18
D: NA
J: TRBJ2-5
size: NA
CDR3: CASSPKQGETQYF
DNA: TGTGCCAGCTCACCGAAACAGGGAGAGACCCAGTACTTC

length: 14
V: TRBV2
D: NA
J: TRBJ2-7
size: NA
CDR3: CASKVEVDSYEQYF
DNA: TGTGCCAGCAAGGTCGAGGTCGACTCCTACGAGCAGTACTTC

length: 14
V: TRBV6-5
D: NA
J: TRBJ1-1
size: NA
CDR3: CASSSSRGYTEAFF
DNA: TGTGCCAGCAGTTCCTCGCGGGGATACACTGAAGCTTTCTTT

length: 15
V: TRBV28
D: TRBD1
J: TRBJ1-3
size: NA
CDR3: CASSPGQGPGNTIYF
DNA: TGTGCCAGCAGTCCCGGACAGGGGCCTGGAAACACCATATATTTT

length: 15
V: TRBV2
D: TRBD2
J: TRBJ2-3
size: NA
CDR3: CASSEMSGGSDTQYF
DNA: TGTGCCAGCAGTGAAATGAGCGGGGGGTCCGATACGCAGTATTTT

length: 15
V: TRBV2
D: TRBD1
J: TRBJ1-1
size: NA
CDR3: CASSGQGVVYTEAFF
DNA: TGTGCCAGCAGTGGTCAGGGGGTAGTGTACACTGAAGCTTTCTTT

length: 15
V: TRBV2
D: NA
J: TRBJ2-1
size: NA
CDR3: CASSERAGAYNEQFF
DNA: TGTGCCAGCAGTGAACGGGCGGGGGCGTACAATGAGCAGTTCTTC

length: 14
V: TRBV19
D: NA
J: TRBJ2-2
size: many
CDR3: CASSRRGSTGELFF
DNA: TGTGCAAGTAGTAGGCGCGGATCCACCGGGGAGCTGTTTTTT

length: 15
V: TRBV7-2
D: NA
J: TRBJ1-6
size: NA
CDR3: CASSWAGPSGSPLHF
DNA: TGTGCCAGCAGCTGGGCAGGCCCCTCGGGGTCACCCCTCCACTTT

length: 13
V: TRBV15
D: NA
J: TRBJ1-5
size: NA
CDR3: CATNRDANQPQHF
DNA: TGTGCCACCAACCGCGATGCCAATCAGCCCCAGCATTTT

length: 15
V: TRBV7-9
D: NA
J: TRBJ2-7
size: few
CDR3: CASSLRAGGSYEQYF
DNA: TGTGCCAGCAGCTTAAGGGCAGGGGGGTCCTACGAGCAGTACTTC

length: 15
V: TRBV4-3
D: NA
J: TRBJ1-4
size: NA
CDR3: CASSRRPGVDEKLFF
DNA: TGCGCCAGCAGTCGCAGACCCGGAGTGGATGAAAAACTGTTTTTT

length: 18
V: TRBV4-1
D: NA
J: TRBJ2-1
size: NA
CDR3: CASSQENLALAYDNEQFF
DNA: TGCGCCAGCAGCCAAGAGAATTTGGCGTTAGCGTATGACAATGAGCAGTTCTTC

length: 15
V: TRBV7-2
D: NA
J: TRBJ2-7
size: NA
CDR3: CASSLAGLPVDEQYF
DNA: TGTGCCAGCAGCTTAGCCGGACTCCCCGTGGACGAGCAGTACTTC

length: 15
V: TRBV6-5
D: TRBD2
J: TRBJ2-3
size: NA
CDR3: CASSYGLAGPDTQYF
DNA: TGTGCCAGCAGTTACGGACTAGCGGGGCCAGATACGCAGTATTTT

length: 15
V: TRBV10-1
D: TRBD1
J: TRBJ1-1
size: few
CDR3: CASSSPDRVRTEAFF
DNA: TGCGCCAGCAGTTCCCCGGACAGGGTTCGTACTGAAGCTTTCTTT

length: 16
V: TRBV3-1/TRBV3-2
D: TRBD1
J: TRBJ1-3
size: NA
CDR3: CASSQGGQGLGNTIYF
DNA: TGTGCCAGCAGCCAAGGGGGACAGGGCCTTGGAAACACCATATATTTT

length: 15
V: TRBV5-1
D: NA
J: TRBJ2-5
size: NA
CDR3: CASSLGQSIQETQYF
DNA: TGCGCCAGCAGCTTGGGACAGTCAATCCAAGAGACCCAGTACTTC

length: 18
V: TRBV27
D: TRBD2
J: TRBJ2-2
size: NA
CDR3: CASSFRTGLAGRTGELFF
DNA: TGTGCCAGCAGTTTCAGGACCGGACTAGCGGGGCGAACCGGGGAGCTGTTTTTT

length: 16
V: TRBV19
D: TRBD1
J: TRBJ1-2
size: NA
CDR3: CASSSLGQGENYGYTF
DNA: TGTGCCAGTAGTTCACTGGGACAGGGGGAAAACTATGGCTACACCTTC

length: 15
V: TRBV4-1
D: TRBD2
J: TRBJ2-7
size: NA
CDR3: CASSQGLGGANEQYF
DNA: TGCGCCAGCAGCCAAGGGCTCGGGGGGGCCAACGAGCAGTACTTC

length: 16
V: TRBV3-1/TRBV3-2
D: NA
J: TRBJ2-1
size: NA
CDR3: CASSQEGGDPYNEQFF
DNA: TGTGCCAGCAGCCAAGAAGGCGGGGACCCCTACAATGAGCAGTTCTTC